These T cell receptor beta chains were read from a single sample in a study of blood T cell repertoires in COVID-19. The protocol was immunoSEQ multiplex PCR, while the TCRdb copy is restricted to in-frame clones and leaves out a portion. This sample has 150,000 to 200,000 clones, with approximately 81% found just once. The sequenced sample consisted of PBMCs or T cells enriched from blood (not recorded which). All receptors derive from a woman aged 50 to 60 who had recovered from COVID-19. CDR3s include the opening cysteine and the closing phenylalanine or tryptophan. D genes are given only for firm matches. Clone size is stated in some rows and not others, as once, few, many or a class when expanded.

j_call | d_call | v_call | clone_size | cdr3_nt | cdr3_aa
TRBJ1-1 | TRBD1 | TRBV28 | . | TGTGCCAGCAGCACTTCCGGGACAGTGAACACTGAAGCTTTCTTT | CASSTSGTVNTEAFF
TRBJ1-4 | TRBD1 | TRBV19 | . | TGTGCCAGTAGTGTGACAGGGTTGGATGAAAAACTGTTTTTT | CASSVTGLDEKLFF
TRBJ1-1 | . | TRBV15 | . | TGTGCCACCAGCAGAGACGGGTTCGTCGAAGCTTTCTTT | CATSRDGFVEAFF
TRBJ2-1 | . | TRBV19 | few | TGTGCCAGTAAGGGACAAGCGAATGAGCAGTTCTTC | CASKGQANEQFF
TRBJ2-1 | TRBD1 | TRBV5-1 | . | TGCGCCAGCAACCCAGGGGGCGGATACTACAATGAGCAGTTCTTC | CASNPGGGYYNEQFF
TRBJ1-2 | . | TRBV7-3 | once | TGTGCCAGCAGCCCCGAGGGGGGGTATGGCTACACCTTC | CASSPEGGYGYTF
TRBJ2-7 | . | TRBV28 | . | TGTGCCAGCAGTTTACGACAGTTCCCCGAGCAGTACTTC | CASSLRQFPEQYF
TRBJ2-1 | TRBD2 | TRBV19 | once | TGTGCCAGTCACAGGGGGACTAGCGGGAGTAATGAGCAGTTCTTC | CASHRGTSGSNEQFF
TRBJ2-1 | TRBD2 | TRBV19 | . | TGTGCCAGTAGTATTGGTGGGCGGGGAGGGGTCTCGGGAGATGAGCAGTTCTTC | CASSIGGRGGVSGDEQFF
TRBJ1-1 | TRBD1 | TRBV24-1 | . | TGTGCCACCAGTGATTCCGATGGACAGGGTTGGGGCACTGAAGCTTTCTTT | CATSDSDGQGWGTEAFF
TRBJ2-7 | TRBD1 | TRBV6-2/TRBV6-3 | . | TGTGCCAGCAGTTACTCCCAGGGGGCCGAGCAGTACTTC | CASSYSQGAEQYF
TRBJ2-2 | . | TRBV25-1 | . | TGTGCCAGCAGTGTCAGTTCCGGGGAGCTGTTTTTT | CASSVSSGELFF
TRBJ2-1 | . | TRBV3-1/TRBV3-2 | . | TGTGCCAGCAGCCCGCGGGGCTCCTACAATGAGCAGTTCTTC | CASSPRGSYNEQFF
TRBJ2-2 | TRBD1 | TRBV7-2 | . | TGTGCCAGCAGCTCGATGACAGGGGCCGGGGAGCTGTTTTTT | CASSSMTGAGELFF
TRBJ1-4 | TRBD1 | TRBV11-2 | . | TGTGCCAGCAGCTTAGATAGGGACAGGAATGAAAAACTGTTTTTT | CASSLDRDRNEKLFF
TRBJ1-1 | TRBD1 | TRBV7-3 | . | TGTGCCAGCAGCTCAGGGGGCCCGAACACTGAAGCTTTCTTT | CASSSGGPNTEAFF
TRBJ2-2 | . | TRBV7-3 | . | TGTGCCAGCAGCTTAATGGCAAGTCAGAACACCGGGGAGCTGTTTTTT | CASSLMASQNTGELFF
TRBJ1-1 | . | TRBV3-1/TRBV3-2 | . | TGTGCCAGCAGCCTCAAGTTAACAGGGTTTGAAGCTTTCTTT | CASSLKLTGFEAFF
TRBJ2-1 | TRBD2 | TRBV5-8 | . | TGTGCCAGCAGCTTTTTCCGGACTAGCGGGAACAATGAGCAGTTCTTC | CASSFFRTSGNNEQFF
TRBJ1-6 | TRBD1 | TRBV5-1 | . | TGCGCCAGCAGCCCCGGGGACAGAAATGATTCACCCCTCCACTTT | CASSPGDRNDSPLHF
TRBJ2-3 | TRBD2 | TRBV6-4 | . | TGTGCCAGCAGTGACAGCGGGGGGGCCACAGATACGCAGTATTTT | CASSDSGGATDTQYF
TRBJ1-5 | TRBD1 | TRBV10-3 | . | TGTGCCATCAGTTCGGGACAGGGGGCGGTGCCCCAGCATTTT | CAISSGQGAVPQHF
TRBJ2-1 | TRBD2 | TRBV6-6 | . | TGTGCCAGCAGTTACACTAGCGGGAGGATGAATGAGCAGTTCTTC | CASSYTSGRMNEQFF
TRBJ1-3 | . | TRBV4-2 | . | TGTGCCAGCAGCCAAGATCGGGGGAACACCATATATTTT | CASSQDRGNTIYF
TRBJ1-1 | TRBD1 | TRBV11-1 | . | TGTGCCAGCATCCGGGACAGGGGGCGTACTGAAGCTTTCTTT | CASIRDRGRTEAFF
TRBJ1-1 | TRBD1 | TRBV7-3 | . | TGTGCCAGCAGCTTAACGCCAACGACAGGGGCGAGAACTGAAGCTTTCTTT | CASSLTPTTGARTEAFF
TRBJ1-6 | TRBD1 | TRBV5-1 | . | TGCGCCAGCAGCTTGGAGGGGACAGGGGATTCACCCCTCCACTTT | CASSLEGTGDSPLHF
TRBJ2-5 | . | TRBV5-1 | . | TGCGCCAGCAGCTTGGACTGGGGGGTCCAAGAGACCCAGTACTTC | CASSLDWGVQETQYF
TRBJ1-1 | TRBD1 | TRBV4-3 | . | TGCGCCAGCAGCCCGGACAGGGGGAACACTGAAGCTTTCTTT | CASSPDRGNTEAFF
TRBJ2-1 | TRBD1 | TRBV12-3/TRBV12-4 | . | TGTGCCAGCATCAAAACAGGGGGCACTGAGCAGTTCTTC | CASIKTGGTEQFF
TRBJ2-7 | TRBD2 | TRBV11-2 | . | TGTGCCAGCACCAGGGGGACTAGCGGACCCTACGAGCAGTACTTC | CASTRGTSGPYEQYF
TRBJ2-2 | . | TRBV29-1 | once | TGCAGCGTGGGATTACGGGGATTGAACACCGGGGAGCTGTTTTTT | CSVGLRGLNTGELFF
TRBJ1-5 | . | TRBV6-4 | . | TGTGCCAGCAGTGACTCTTATAGCAATCAGCCCCAGCATTTT | CASSDSYSNQPQHF
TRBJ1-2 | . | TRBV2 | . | TGTGCCAGCAGTGAAGCGGGTTTAAGGATAAACCGCGGAGACTATGGCTACACCTTC | CASSEAGLRINRGDYGYTF
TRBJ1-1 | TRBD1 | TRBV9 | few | TGTGCCAGCAGCGTAGGAGGGGGACAGGTTGAAGCTTTCTTT | CASSVGGGQVEAFF
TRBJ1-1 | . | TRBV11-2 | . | TGTGCCAGCAGCTTCCAGAACACTGAAGCTTTCTTT | CASSFQNTEAFF